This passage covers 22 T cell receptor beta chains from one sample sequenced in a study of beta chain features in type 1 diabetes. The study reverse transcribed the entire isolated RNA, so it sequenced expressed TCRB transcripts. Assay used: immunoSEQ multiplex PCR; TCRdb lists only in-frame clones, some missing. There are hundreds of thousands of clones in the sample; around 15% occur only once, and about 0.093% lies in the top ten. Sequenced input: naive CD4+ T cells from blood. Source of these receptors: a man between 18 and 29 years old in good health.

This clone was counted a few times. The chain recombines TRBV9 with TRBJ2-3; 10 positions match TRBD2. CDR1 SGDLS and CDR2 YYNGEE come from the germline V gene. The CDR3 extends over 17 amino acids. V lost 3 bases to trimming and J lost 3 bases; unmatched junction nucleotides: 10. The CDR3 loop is CASSGRPGLAKTDTQYF. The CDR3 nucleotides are TGTGCCAGCAGCGGCCGACCGGGACTAGCGAAAACAGATACGCAGTATTTT. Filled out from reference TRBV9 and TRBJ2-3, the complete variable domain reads DSGVTQTPKHLITATGQRVTLRCSPRSGDLSVYWYQQSLDQGLQFLIQYYNGEERAKGNILERFSAQQFPDLHSELNLSSLELGDSALYFCASSGRPGLAKTDTQYFGPGTRLTVL.

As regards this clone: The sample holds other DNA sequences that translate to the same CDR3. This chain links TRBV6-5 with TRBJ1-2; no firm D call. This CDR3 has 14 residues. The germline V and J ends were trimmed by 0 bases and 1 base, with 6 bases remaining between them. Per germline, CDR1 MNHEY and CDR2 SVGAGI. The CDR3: CASSYSGSNYGYTF. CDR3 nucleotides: TGTGCCAGCAGTTACTCGGGCAGTAACTATGGCTACACCTTC.

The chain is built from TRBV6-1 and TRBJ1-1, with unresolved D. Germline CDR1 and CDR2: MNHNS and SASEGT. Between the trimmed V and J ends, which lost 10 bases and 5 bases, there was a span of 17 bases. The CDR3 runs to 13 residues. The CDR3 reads CATTPDRSTEAFF. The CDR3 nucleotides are TGTGCCACCACCCCCGACCGGAGTACTGAAGCTTTCTTT.

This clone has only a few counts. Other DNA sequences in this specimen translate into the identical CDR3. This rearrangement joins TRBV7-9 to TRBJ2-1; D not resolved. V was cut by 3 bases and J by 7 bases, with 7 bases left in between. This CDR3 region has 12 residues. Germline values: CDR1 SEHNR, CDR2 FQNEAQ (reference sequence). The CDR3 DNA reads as TGTGCCAGCAGCTTTTCCGGGAATGAGCAGTTCTTC. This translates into CASSFSGNEQFF. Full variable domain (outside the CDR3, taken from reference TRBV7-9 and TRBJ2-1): DTGVSQNPRHKITKRGQNVTFRCDPISEHNRLYWYRQTLGQGPEFLTYFQNEAQLEKSRLLSDRFSAERPKGSFSTLEIQRTEQGDSAMYLCASSFSGNEQFFGPGTRLTVL.

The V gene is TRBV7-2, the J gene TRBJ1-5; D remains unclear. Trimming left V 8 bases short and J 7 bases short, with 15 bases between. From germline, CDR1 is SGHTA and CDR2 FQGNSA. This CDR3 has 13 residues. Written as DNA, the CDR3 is TGTGCCAGCGTCCTCTCCGTGGGGCAGCCCCAGCATTTT. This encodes CASVLSVGQPQHF.

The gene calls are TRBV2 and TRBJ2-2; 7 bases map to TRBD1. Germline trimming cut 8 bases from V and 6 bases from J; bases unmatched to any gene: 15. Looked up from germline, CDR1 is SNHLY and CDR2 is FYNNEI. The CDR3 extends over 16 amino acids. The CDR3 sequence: CASLLDRVLSAGELFF. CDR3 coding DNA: TGTGCCAGCCTACTTGACAGGGTACTTTCGGCCGGGGAGCTGTTTTTT. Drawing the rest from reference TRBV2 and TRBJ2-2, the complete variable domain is EPEVTQTPSHQVTQMGQEVILRCVPISNHLYFYWYRQILGQKVEFLVSFYNNEISEKSEIFDDQFSVERPDGSNFTLKIRSTKLEDSAMYFCASLLDRVLSAGELFFGEGSRLTVL.

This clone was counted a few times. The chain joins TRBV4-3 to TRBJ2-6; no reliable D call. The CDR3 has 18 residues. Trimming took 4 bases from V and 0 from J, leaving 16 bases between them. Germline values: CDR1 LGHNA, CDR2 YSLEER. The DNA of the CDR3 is TGCGCCAGCAGCCTCCAGGCTGATAAGTTCTCTGGGGCCAACGTCCTGACTTTC. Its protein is CASSLQADKFSGANVLTF.

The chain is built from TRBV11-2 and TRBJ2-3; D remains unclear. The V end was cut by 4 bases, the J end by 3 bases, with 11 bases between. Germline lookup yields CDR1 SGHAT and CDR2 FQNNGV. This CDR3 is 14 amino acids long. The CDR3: CASSSTGVTDTQYF. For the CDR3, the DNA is TGTGCCAGCAGCTCGACTGGGGTGACAGATACGCAGTATTTT. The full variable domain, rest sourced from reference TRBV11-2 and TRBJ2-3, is EAGVAQSPRYKIIEKRQSVAFWCNPISGHATLYWYQQILGQGPKLLIQFQNNGVVDDSQLPKDRFSAERLKGVDSTLKIQPAKLEDSAVYLCASSSTGVTDTQYFGPGTRLTVL.

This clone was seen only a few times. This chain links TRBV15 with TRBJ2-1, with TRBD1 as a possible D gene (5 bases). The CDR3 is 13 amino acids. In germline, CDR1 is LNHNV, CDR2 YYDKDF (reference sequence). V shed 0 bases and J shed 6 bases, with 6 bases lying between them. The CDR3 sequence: CATSRDRGNEQFF. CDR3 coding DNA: TGTGCCACCAGCAGAGATAGGGGCAATGAGCAGTTCTTC.

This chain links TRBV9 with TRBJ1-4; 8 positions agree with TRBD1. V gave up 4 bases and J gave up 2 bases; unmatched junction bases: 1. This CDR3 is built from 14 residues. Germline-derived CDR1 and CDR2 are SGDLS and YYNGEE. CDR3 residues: CASSRTGTNEKLFF. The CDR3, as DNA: TGTGCCAGCAGCCGGACAGGGACTAATGAAAAACTGTTTTTT.

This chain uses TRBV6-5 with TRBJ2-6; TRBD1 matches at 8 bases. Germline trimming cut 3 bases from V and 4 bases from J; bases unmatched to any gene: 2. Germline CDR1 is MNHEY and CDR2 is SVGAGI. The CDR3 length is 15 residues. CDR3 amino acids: CASSYQGAGANVLTF. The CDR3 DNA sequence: TGTGCCAGCAGTTATCAGGGGGCCGGGGCCAACGTCCTGACTTTC.

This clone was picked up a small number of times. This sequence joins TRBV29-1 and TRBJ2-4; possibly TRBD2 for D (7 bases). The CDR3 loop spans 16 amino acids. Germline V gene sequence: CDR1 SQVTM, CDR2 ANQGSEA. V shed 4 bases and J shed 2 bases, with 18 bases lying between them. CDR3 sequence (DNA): TGCAGCGTTGCCTCGGGGGGCGGAACGACCAAAAACATTCAGTACTTC. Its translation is CSVASGGGTTKNIQYF.

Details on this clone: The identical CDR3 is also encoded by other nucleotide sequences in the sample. In DNA, the CDR3 is TGTGCCAGCTCACCGGACAGGGGTAATTCACCCCTCCACTTT. This codes for CASSPDRGNSPLHF. The chain links TRBV18 to TRBJ1-6; 9 positions agree with TRBD1. Looked up from germline, CDR1 is KGHSH and CDR2 is LQKENI. This CDR3 spans 14 amino acids. J lost 6 bases, V lost 3 bases, and 0 bases had no gene match.

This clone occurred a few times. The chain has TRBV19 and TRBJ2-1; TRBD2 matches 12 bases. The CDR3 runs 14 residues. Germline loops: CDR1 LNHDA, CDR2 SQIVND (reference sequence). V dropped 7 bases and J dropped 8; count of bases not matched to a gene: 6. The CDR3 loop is CASNLGLAGYEQFF. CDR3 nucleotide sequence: TGTGCCAGTAACTTAGGACTAGCGGGATATGAGCAGTTCTTC.

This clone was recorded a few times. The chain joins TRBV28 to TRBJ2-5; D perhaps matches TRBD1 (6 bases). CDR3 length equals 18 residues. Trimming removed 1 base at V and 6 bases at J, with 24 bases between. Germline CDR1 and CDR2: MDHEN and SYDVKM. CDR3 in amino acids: CASSLLWGTRTSVKTQYF. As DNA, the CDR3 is TGTGCCAGCAGTTTATTGTGGGGGACAAGGACCTCTGTGAAGACCCAGTACTTC.

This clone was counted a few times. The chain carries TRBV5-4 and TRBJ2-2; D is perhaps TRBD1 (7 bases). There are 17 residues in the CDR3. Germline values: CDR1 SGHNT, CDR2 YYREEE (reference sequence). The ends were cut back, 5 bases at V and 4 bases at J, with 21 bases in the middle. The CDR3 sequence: CASRISRGTEGTGELFF. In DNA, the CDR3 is TGTGCCAGCAGAATATCACGCGGGACAGAGGGCACCGGGGAGCTGTTTTTT.

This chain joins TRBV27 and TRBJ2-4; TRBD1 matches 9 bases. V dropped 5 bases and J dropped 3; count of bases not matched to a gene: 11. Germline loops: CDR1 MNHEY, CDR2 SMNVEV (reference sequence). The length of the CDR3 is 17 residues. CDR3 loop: CASSRLRDRVGKNIQYF. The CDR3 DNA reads TGTGCCAGCAGTAGGCTCCGGGACAGGGTGGGCAAAAACATTCAGTACTTC.

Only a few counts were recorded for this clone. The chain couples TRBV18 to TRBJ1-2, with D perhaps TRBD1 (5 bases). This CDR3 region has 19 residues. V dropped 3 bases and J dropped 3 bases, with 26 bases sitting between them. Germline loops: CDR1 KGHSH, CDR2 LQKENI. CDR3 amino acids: CASSPIWDSRGRKYYGYTF. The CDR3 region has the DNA TGTGCCAGCTCACCGATTTGGGACTCCCGAGGGAGGAAATACTATGGCTACACCTTC.

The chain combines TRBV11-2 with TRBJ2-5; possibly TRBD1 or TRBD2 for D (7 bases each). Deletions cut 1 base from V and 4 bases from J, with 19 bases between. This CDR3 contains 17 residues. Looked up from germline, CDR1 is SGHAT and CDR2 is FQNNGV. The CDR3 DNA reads TGTGCCAGCAGCTTAGGGGCCACCACAGGGGAGGGAGAGACCCAGTACTTC. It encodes CASSLGATTGEGETQYF.

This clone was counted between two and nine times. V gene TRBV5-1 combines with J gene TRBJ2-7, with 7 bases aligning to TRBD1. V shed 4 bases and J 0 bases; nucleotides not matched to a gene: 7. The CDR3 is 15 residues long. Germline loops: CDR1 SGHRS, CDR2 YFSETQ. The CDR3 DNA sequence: TGCGCCAGCAGCGGACAGGTTTCTAGCTCCTACGAGCAGTACTTC. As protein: CASSGQVSSSYEQYF.

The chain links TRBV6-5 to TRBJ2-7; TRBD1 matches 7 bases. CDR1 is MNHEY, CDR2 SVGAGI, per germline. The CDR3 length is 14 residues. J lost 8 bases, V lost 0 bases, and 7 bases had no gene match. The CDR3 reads CASSYSRQGVKQYF. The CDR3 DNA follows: TGTGCCAGCAGTTACTCGAGACAGGGTGTTAAGCAGTACTTC.

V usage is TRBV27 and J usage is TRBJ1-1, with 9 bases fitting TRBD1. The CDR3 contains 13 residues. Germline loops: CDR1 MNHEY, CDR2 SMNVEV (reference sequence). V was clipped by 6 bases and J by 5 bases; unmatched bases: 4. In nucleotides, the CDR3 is TGTGCCAGCAGACTCGACAGGGGGACTGAAGCTTTCTTT. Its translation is CASRLDRGTEAFF.